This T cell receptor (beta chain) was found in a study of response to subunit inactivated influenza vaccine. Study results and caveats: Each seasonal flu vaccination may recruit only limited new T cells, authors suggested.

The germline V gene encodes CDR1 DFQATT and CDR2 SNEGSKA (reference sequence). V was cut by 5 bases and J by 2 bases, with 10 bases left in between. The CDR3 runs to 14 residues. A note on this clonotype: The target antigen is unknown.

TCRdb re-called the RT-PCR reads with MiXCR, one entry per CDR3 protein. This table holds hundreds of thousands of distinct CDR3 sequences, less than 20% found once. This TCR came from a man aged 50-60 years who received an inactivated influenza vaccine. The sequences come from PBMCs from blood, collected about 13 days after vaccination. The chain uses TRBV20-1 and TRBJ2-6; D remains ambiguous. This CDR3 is CSALLRTGANVLTF. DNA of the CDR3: TGCAGTGCTCTGTTAAGAACTGGGGCCAACGTCCTGACTTTC.